The sequence of this T cell receptor beta chain was determined in a study of Graves' ophthalmopathy and Graves' hyperthyroidism (dated by TCRdb to 2017 to 2018). About the full investigation: Peripheral blood was collected before any treatment was given, at the time of initial diagnosis. TCR beta repertoire signatures were used to distinguish Graves' ophthalmopathy from Graves' hyperthyroidism and to predict progression to ophthalmopathy. In total, 135 blood samples were TCR-sequenced: approximately 40 ophthalmopathy, some 75 hyperthyroidism and 17 hyperthyroidism-to-ophthalmopathy patients. To explore V-J signatures that distinguish ophthalmopathy from hyperthyroidism, a discovery set of 100 patients was enrolled, made up of 43 with ophthalmopathy and 57 with stable hyperthyroidism. For independent validation, a separate cohort was made up of 18 to 20 hyperthyroidism patients plus 17 patients who later progressed from hyperthyroidism to ophthalmopathy. In a handful of hyperthyroidism patients, the T-cell repertoire of thyroid tissue was compared with the T-cell repertoire of blood. Following sample collection, hyperthyroidism patients were given methimazole at a starting dose of 30 mg daily, and ophthalmopathy patients were given high-dose intravenous methylprednisolone. The 100 or so discovery patients were randomly split 7:3 into training and test sets. Paper-wide results and their limitations: No statistical method was used to predetermine the sample size, and group allocation was not hidden from the investigators. The 13-signature model separated ophthalmopathy from stable hyperthyroidism with roughly 90% sensitivity and roughly 84% specificity in cross-validation, and 80%/75% in the test set. Most expanded thyroid clonotypes with a frequency above 0.001 also appeared in blood, which suggests that blood repertoires may reflect the immune response in the thyroid. In validation, the model predicted ophthalmopathy progression with less than 71% sensitivity and 72% to 80% specificity; roughly 11 predicted patients were CT-confirmed with GO in a median of around 6.5 months.

Reading the germline V gene gives CDR1 MNHEY and CDR2 SVGEGT. The junction shows trimming of 6 bases on V and 3 bases on J, plus 12 bases between the germline ends. The CDR3 holds 14 amino acids from the cysteine to the phenylalanine. Only the CDR3 part of the read is kept: 42 bases, read in frame from the first base. There are many counts of this clonotype. Its antigen is not yet known. It has no much larger one-base neighbor in the sample; base qualities were not kept. A patient counted as having stable hyperthyroidism if there was no progression to ophthalmopathy within 18 months of follow-up. Hyperthyroidism patients were newly diagnosed, were aged 18 to 65 years, and had a disease duration under 2 months. Anyone with other autoimmune diseases, uncontrolled infections, pregnancy or lactation was excluded from the study. Diagnosis was based on clinical symptoms, serum thyroxine, TRAb, thyroid ultrasound and orbital computed tomography. Using Ficoll-Paque density gradient centrifugation, PBMCs were isolated from approximately 11 ml of fresh peripheral blood. Total RNA was extracted using Trizol reagent, and RNA quality was checked on an Agilent 2100 Bioanalyzer.

For repertoire sequencing, TCR beta CDR3 regions were amplified from RNA transcripts. HTBI primers and the Qiagen OneStep RT-PCR kit were used in a first-round RT-PCR, which was followed by a second-round multiplex PCR, size selection and purification. Libraries were sequenced on an Illumina HiSeq2000 using paired-end 100 bp reads. In the original analysis: SOAPnuke was used for read processing, and reads with adapters, uncalled bases, a mean Phred below 15, or no exact constant-primer or identifier match were discarded. COPE v1.2.5 was used to merge the high-quality paired reads. Unique nucleotide sequences were defined as clonotypes and aligned to IMGT TRB V, D and J references using MiTCR v1.1. Only V-J combinations with frequency above 0.0001 were analysed, covering approximately 99% of repertoires. For each V-J combination, a TCR clonal expansion and chaos score was defined as F50 clonal expansion divided by the chaos observed in the TCRdist matrix. Features were reduced by Welch's t-statistics and random forest to approximately 13 V-J combinations, which fed a naive Bayes classifier. The similarity between thyroid and blood repertoires was quantified using the Morisita-Horn index. The public reads were reprocessed in TCRdb via fastp at Q25 and MiXCR, keeping in-frame beta chains. Each record represents a unique CDR3 protein, reported with the most common genes and DNA among its rows. TCRdb assigned the V and J calls; the authors' analysis was not used. The sample table lists 500,000 to 700,000 distinct CDR3 sequences, 22% of them with a count of one. The ten largest clones represent roughly 6.9% of the sample.

This receptor was obtained from a woman between 18 and 29 years old with stable Graves' hyperthyroidism. Some clones in this sample may be carry-over from other donors' samples. Donor details come from another sample of the same person, matched by shared clones. The sequenced sample consisted of peripheral blood. The chain is encoded by TRBV6-2 or TRBV6-3 joined to TRBJ1-5, with the D gene uncertain. The bases are TGTGCCAGCAGCAAGGGTGGTACCAATCAGCCCCAGCATTTT. Its protein product is CASSKGGTNQPQHF.